These 13 T cell receptor beta chains were sequenced from one sample in a study of cytomegalovirus exposure and HLA in healthy donors. PCR used 60 Vbeta primers and 13 Jbeta primers. Repertoires were generated with immunoSEQ multiplex PCR, while TCRdb's copy carries only in-frame clones and drops some. The table includes around 130,000 clones, roughly 66% detected once. Source material: PBMCs. Every receptor here comes from a woman aged 60 to 75 in good health and CMV-seronegative.

The CDR3 loop reads CASSQDGQRRETQYF. The CDR3, as DNA: TGCGCCAGCAGCCAAGATGGCCAGCGTAGGGAGACCCAGTACTTC. This sequence joins TRBV4-1 and TRBJ2-5; D is undetermined. V lost 0 bases, J lost 5 bases, and 13 bases lay in between. The CDR3 has 15 amino acids. Germline CDR1 reads MGHRA; CDR2 reads YSYEKL.

This chain connects TRBV29-1 to TRBJ2-7; unclear D gene. Trimming stripped 5 bases from V and 0 bases from J, with 5 bases between. The length of the CDR3 is 11 residues. The V gene's germline CDR1 is SQVTM and CDR2 ANQGSEA. CDR3 DNA: TGCAGCGTTCTAAGCTCCTACGAGCAGTACTTC. Amino acid sequence: CSVLSSYEQYF.

The gene calls are TRBV5-1 and TRBJ1-2; D not resolved. Germline CDR1 reads SGHRS; CDR2 reads YFSETQ. V was clipped by 0 bases and J by 5 bases, with 20 bases between them. The CDR3 is made up of 17 amino acids. CDR3 amino acids: CASSLAGSLRNLYGYTF. CDR3 DNA: TGCGCCAGCAGCTTGGCAGGCTCCCTCCGGAACCTTTATGGCTACACCTTC.

CDR3 sequence (DNA): TGTGCCAGCAGCTTGGGGCCAGCGGGACGCCAAGAGACCCAGTACTTC. Translated, it gives CASSLGPAGRQETQYF. V is TRBV5-4 and J is TRBJ2-5; 7 nucleotides agree with TRBD2. The CDR3 has 16 amino acids. CDR1 is SGHNT and CDR2 is YYREEE in the germline V gene (reference sequence). V dropped 0 bases and J dropped 1; count of bases not matched to a gene: 6.

This clone was detected once. The genes are TRBV4-3 and TRBJ2-4; D is possibly TRBD1 (6 bases). The germline V gene has CDR1 LGHNA and CDR2 YSLEER. The CDR3 is 12 residues long. The V and J ends lost 7 bases and 9 bases respectively, with 13 bases between them. The CDR3 protein is CASTLKTGIQYF. The CDR3 DNA sequence: TGCGCCAGCACCCTCAAGACAGGCATTCAGTACTTC.

The chain employs TRBV5-1 and TRBJ2-5, with D maybe TRBD2 (6 bases). CDR3 length: 14 amino acids. V was cut by 4 bases and J by 2 bases, with 12 bases left in between. Germline values: CDR1 SGHRS, CDR2 YFSETQ. The CDR3 region is CASSVGGRQETQYF. The CDR3 DNA is TGCGCCAGCAGCGTCGGAGGGCGTCAAGAGACCCAGTACTTC.

CDR3 DNA sequence: TGCGCCAGCAGCCCAACCCGTAGCGGGGGGTACGAGCAGTACTTC. It specifies CASSPTRSGGYEQYF. The chain has TRBV5-1 and TRBJ2-7; 10 nucleotides align to TRBD2. CDR3 length equals 15 residues. Trimming cost V 4 bases and J 4 bases; bases outside gene matches: 8. Germline CDR1 SGHRS, CDR2 YFSETQ. The full variable domain, rest sourced from reference TRBV5-1 and TRBJ2-7, is KAGVTQTPRYLIKTRGQQVTLSCSPISGHRSVSWYQQTPGQGLQFLFEYFSETQRNKGNFPGRFSGRQFSNSRSEMNVSTLELGDSALYLCASSPTRSGGYEQYFGPGTRLTVT.

The chain recombines TRBV2 with TRBJ1-4; 7 bases are a match to TRBD1. Looked up from germline, CDR1 is SNHLY and CDR2 is FYNNEI. V dropped 0 bases and J dropped 5; count of bases not matched to a gene: 6. This CDR3 has 16 residues. The CDR3 DNA is TGTGCCAGCAGTGAAGCGGGGGGACAGCACAATGAAAAACTGTTTTTT. This gives the protein CASSEAGGQHNEKLFF.

The chain couples TRBV25-1 to TRBJ2-1; 8 bases are shared with TRBD2. With V trimmed by 3 bases and J by 6 bases, 10 bases remained unmatched. The CDR3 spans 16 residues. Germline values: CDR1 MGHDK, CDR2 SYGVNS. The CDR3 DNA sequence: TGTGCCAGCAGTGACCAAAGCGGGAGTTGGTTCAATGAGCAGTTCTTC. The encoded protein is CASSDQSGSWFNEQFF.

This chain uses TRBV10-3 with TRBJ1-1; no reliable D call. Per germline, CDR1 ENHRY and CDR2 SYGVKD. There are 14 residues in the CDR3. The V and J ends lost 0 bases and 4 bases respectively, with 9 bases between them. The CDR3 region has the DNA TGTGCCATCAGTGAGTCGAGAGATTCCACTGAAGCTTTCTTT. It specifies CAISESRDSTEAFF.

The chain employs TRBV7-8 and TRBJ2-5, with a tentative D call TRBD1 (6 bases). The J call may not be correct, given that the DNA end is closer to TRBJ2-7. The CDR3 is made up of 14 amino acids. Germline CDR1 and CDR2: SGHVS and FQNEAQ. The CDR3 loop is CASSLGHRDYEQYF. For the CDR3, the DNA is TGTGCCAGCAGCTTAGGTCACAGGGACTACGAGCAGTACTTC.

The rearrangement uses TRBV28 and TRBJ2-1; 9 nucleotides align to TRBD2. This CDR3 has 13 amino acids. CDR1 and CDR2 from the germline V gene are MDHEN and SYDVKM. V trimming: 6 bases; J trimming: 7 bases; junction bases outside the gene matches: 4. DNA of the CDR3: TGTGCCAGCAGGGCGGGAGGGCCGAATGAGCAGTTCTTC. It codes for CASRAGGPNEQFF.

The chain is built from TRBV14 and TRBJ2-2, with D perhaps TRBD2 (5 bases). V lost 1 base and J 7 bases, leaving 10 bases between the germline ends. The CDR3 sequence is 14 residues long. CDR1 is SGHDN and CDR2 is FVKESK in the germline V gene. CDR3 protein: CASSQVLVHGELFF. The CDR3 DNA reads TGTGCCAGCAGCCAAGTACTAGTCCACGGGGAGCTGTTTTTT. Together with reference TRBV14 and TRBJ2-2, the CDR3 gives the full variable domain: EAGVTQFPSHSVIEKGQTVTLRCDPISGHDNLYWYRRVMGKEIKFLLHFVKESKQDESGMPNNRFLAERTGGTYSTLKVQPAELEDSGVYFCASSQVLVHGELFFGEGSRLTVL.